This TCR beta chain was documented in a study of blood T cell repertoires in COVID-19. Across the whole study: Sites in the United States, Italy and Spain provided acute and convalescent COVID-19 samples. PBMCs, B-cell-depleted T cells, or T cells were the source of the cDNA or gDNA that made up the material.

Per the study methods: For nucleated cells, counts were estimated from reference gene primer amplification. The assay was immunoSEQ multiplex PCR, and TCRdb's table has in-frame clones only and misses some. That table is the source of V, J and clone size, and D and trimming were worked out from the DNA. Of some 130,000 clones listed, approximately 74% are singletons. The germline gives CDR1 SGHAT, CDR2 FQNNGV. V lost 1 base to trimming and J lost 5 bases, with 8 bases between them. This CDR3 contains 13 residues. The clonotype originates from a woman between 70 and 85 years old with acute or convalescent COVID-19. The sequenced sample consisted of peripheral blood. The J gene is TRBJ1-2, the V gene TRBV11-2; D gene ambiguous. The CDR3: CASSLGGQYGYTF. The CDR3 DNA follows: TGTGCCAGCAGCTTAGGCGGGCAGTATGGCTACACCTTC. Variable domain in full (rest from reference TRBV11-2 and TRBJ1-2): EAGVAQSPRYKIIEKRQSVAFWCNPISGHATLYWYQQILGQGPKLLIQFQNNGVVDDSQLPKDRFSAERLKGVDSTLKIQPAKLEDSAVYLCASSLGGQYGYTFGSGTRLTVV.